These T cell receptor beta chains were read from a single sample in a study of early T cells in non-severe SARS-CoV-2 infection. MiXCR was run by TCRdb on the 5' RACE reads, yielding one entry per CDR3 protein. The table has nearly 50,000 distinct CDR3 sequences, over 5% seen once. Material: whole blood, obtained at baseline. Receptor source: an adult who was a healthcare worker with PCR-confirmed SARS-CoV-2 infection or an uninfected control (not recorded which). CDR3s include the opening cysteine and the closing phenylalanine or tryptophan. Fields, in order: clone size, D gene, J gene, V gene, CDR3 protein, CDR3 DNA. D genes are given only for firm matches. Size values are once, few and many counts, or a class for expanded clones, and some rows have none.

>many|TRBD2|TRBJ2-5|TRBV4-2
CASSQVGLAGGPETQYF
TGTGCCAGCAGCCAAGTTGGGCTAGCGGGAGGGCCGGAGACCCAGTACTTC
>few|TRBD1|TRBJ2-7|TRBV6-2/TRBV6-3
CASTRDRTYEQYF
TGTGCCAGCACCCGGGACAGGACCTACGAGCAGTACTTC
>few|TRBD2|TRBJ2-3|TRBV2
CASSLSGISTDTQYF
TGTGCCAGCAGTCTTAGCGGGATAAGTACAGATACGCAGTATTTT
>few|TRBD1|TRBJ2-2|TRBV10-2
CASSDPGTGPIGELFF
TGCGCCAGCAGTGACCCCGGGACAGGACCAATCGGGGAGCTGTTTTTT
>many|TRBD1|TRBJ2-3|TRBV5-1
CASNPLGQGAKDTQYF
TGCGCCAGCAATCCTCTAGGCCAGGGGGCGAAAGATACGCAGTATTTT
>many|TRBD2|TRBJ2-2|TRBV4-2
CASSQGLGPGELFF
TGTGCCAGCAGCCAGGGACTAGGTCCCGGGGAGCTGTTTTTT
>many|TRBD1|TRBJ1-4|TRBV10-3
CAISENRDRSEKLFF
TGTGCCATCAGTGAGAACCGGGACAGGAGTGAAAAACTGTTTTTT
>many|TRBD2|TRBJ2-2|TRBV12-3/TRBV12-4
CASSPRTSGRAGELFF
TGTGCCAGCAGTCCACGGACTAGCGGGAGAGCCGGGGAGCTGTTTTTT
>NA|NA|TRBJ2-2|TRBV24-1
CATSEQGGTGELFF
TGTGCCACCAGTGAGCAGGGAGGAACCGGGGAGCTGTTTTTT
>NA|TRBD1|TRBJ2-6|TRBV29-1
CSVGRTGHSGANVLTF
TGCAGCGTCGGCCGGACAGGCCACTCTGGGGCCAACGTCCTGACTTTC
>few|TRBD1|TRBJ1-2|TRBV5-1
CASSPGTGTPIYGYTF
TGCGCCAGCAGCCCCGGGACAGGGACCCCAATCTATGGCTACACCTTC
>NA|TRBD2|TRBJ2-1|TRBV6-2/TRBV6-3
CASLLGLAGLNEQFF
TGTGCCAGCCTCCTTGGACTAGCGGGCCTCAATGAGCAGTTCTTC
>few|NA|TRBJ2-7|TRBV20-1
CSAANVASYEQYF
TGCAGTGCCGCTAATGTTGCTTCCTACGAGCAGTACTTC
>NA|NA|TRBJ2-1|TRBV18
CASSPLGDEQFF
TGTGCCAGCTCACCACTTGGGGATGAGCAGTTCTTC
>few|TRBD1|TRBJ1-2|TRBV12-3/TRBV12-4
CASGRQGDYGYTF
TGTGCCAGCGGTCGACAGGGGGACTATGGCTACACCTTC
>many|NA|TRBJ2-5|TRBV20-1
CSAFSISQETQYF
TGCAGTGCCTTTTCTATTTCACAAGAGACCCAGTACTTC
>few|TRBD1|TRBJ2-1|TRBV5-1
CASRTGGNNEQFF
TGCGCCAGCCGGACAGGGGGCAACAATGAGCAGTTCTTC
>NA|NA|TRBJ2-2|TRBV7-6
CASSPFRDTGELFF
TGTGCCAGCAGCCCCTTCAGGGACACCGGGGAGCTGTTTTTT
>many|TRBD2|TRBJ2-1|TRBV5-1
CASSLGGSLGEQFF
TGCGCCAGCAGCTTGGGCGGGAGTCTCGGTGAGCAGTTCTTC
>many|NA|TRBJ2-1|TRBV18
CASSPPGEQFF
TGTGCCAGCTCACCACCCGGAGAGCAGTTCTTC
>many|TRBD1|TRBJ1-1|TRBV29-1
CSGRQGTEAFF
TGCAGCGGTAGACAGGGGACTGAAGCTTTCTTT
>few|NA|TRBJ1-2|TRBV28
CASSLPLPEGYTF
TGTGCCAGCAGCCTACCGCTCCCGGAGGGCTACACCTTC
>NA|NA|TRBJ1-2|TRBV4-1
CASSQDGDRGYTF
TGCGCCAGCAGCCAAGATGGTGACCGTGGTTACACCTTC
>NA|NA|TRBJ2-1|TRBV28
CASSLPGNEQFF
TGTGCCAGCAGTTTACCAGGGAATGAGCAGTTCTTC
>few|NA|TRBJ2-3|TRBV28
CASTSSGRHTDTQYF
TGTGCCAGCACCTCCAGCGGGCGTCACACAGATACGCAGTATTTT
>few|NA|TRBJ2-7|TRBV5-6
CASSLELKGNSYEQYF
TGTGCCAGCAGCTTGGAATTGAAGGGAAATAGCTACGAGCAGTACTTC
>NA|NA|TRBJ2-2|TRBV24-1
CATSEQGGAGELFF
TGTGCCACCAGTGAGCAGGGAGGAGCCGGGGAGCTGTTTTTT
>many|TRBD1|TRBJ2-7|TRBV20-1
CSALNRGYEQYF
TGCAGTGCTCTTAACAGGGGCTACGAGCAGTACTTC
>NA|NA|TRBJ2-7|TRBV7-8
CASSLIAHSNEQYF
TGTGCCAGCAGCTTAATCGCTCACTCTAACGAGCAGTACTTC
>few|NA|TRBJ1-1|TRBV6-5
CASSYALNTEAFF
TGTGCCAGCAGTTACGCCTTGAACACTGAAGCTTTCTTT
>NA|NA|TRBJ1-6|TRBV5-4
CASSLDDNSPLHF
TGTGCCAGCAGCTTGGATGATAATTCACCCCTCCACTTT
>few|NA|TRBJ2-1|TRBV20-1
CSAVGNTVTEQFF
TGCAGTGCCGTTGGCAATACGGTAACTGAGCAGTTCTTC
>many|TRBD1|TRBJ2-7|TRBV29-1
CSSEGDRAFLASYEQYF
TGCAGCTCCGAGGGGGACAGGGCATTTTTGGCTAGCTACGAGCAGTACTTC
>NA|NA|TRBJ2-7|TRBV18
CVSSLRTGPSYEQYF
TGTGTCAGCTCACTACGAACAGGGCCCTCCTACGAGCAGTACTTC
>NA|TRBD2|TRBJ2-5|TRBV20-1
CSARGTSYETQYF
TGCAGTGCTAGGGGGACTAGCTACGAGACCCAGTACTTC
>many|NA|TRBJ2-3|TRBV6-1
CASSVLQGSTTDTQYF
TGTGCCAGCAGTGTGCTTCAGGGGTCCACCACAGATACGCAGTATTTT
>many|NA|TRBJ1-5|TRBV5-1
CASSAGSLNQPQHF
TGCGCCAGCAGCGCCGGGTCCCTAAATCAGCCCCAGCATTTT
>few|NA|TRBJ1-4|TRBV5-1
CASSSGQPSNEKLFF
TGCGCCAGCAGCAGCGGACAGCCTAGTAATGAAAAACTGTTTTTT
>many|TRBD2|TRBJ2-2|TRBV20-1
CSARSRLAGHTGELFF
TGCAGTGCTAGGTCCCGACTAGCGGGACACACCGGGGAGCTGTTTTTT
>many|NA|TRBJ2-3|TRBV15
CATRGGPDTQYF
TGTGCCACCAGGGGGGGGCCAGATACGCAGTATTTT
>few|NA|TRBJ2-3|TRBV9
CASSVLALTDTQYF
TGTGCCAGCAGCGTACTAGCGCTCACAGATACGCAGTATTTT
>few|TRBD1|TRBJ2-7|TRBV20-1
CSAVGDRGYEQYF
TGCAGTGCTGTAGGGGACAGGGGCTACGAGCAGTACTTC
>NA|NA|TRBJ1-5|TRBV27
CASPDRTPGQPQHF
TGTGCCAGTCCCGACCGTACCCCGGGGCAGCCCCAGCATTTT
>many|NA|TRBJ2-6|TRBV28
CASTRTGANVLTF
TGTGCCAGCACAAGGACCGGGGCCAACGTCCTGACTTTC
>NA|TRBD2|TRBJ2-2|TRBV27
CASSLRPGGGELFF
TGTGCCAGCAGTTTAAGGCCGGGGGGCGGGGAGCTGTTTTTT